The 28 T cell receptor beta chains given below trace back to one sample, sequenced in a study of T-cell memory formation after mild COVID-19. TCRdb fed the 5' RACE reads into MiXCR, producing one record per CDR3 protein. The sample yields over 400,000 distinct CDR3 sequences, 23% seen once. Input material: PBMCs or a T cell subset sorted from them (not recorded which). These receptors came from an adult woman who had mild COVID-19 (a few samples of this study predate the infection). Cell type and time point are not known.

The table lists this clonotype with a count of one. This rearrangement joins TRBV20-1 to TRBJ2-4; no definite D call. CDR1 DFQATT and CDR2 SNEGSKA come from the germline V gene (reference sequence). CDR3 length: 17 amino acids. V lost 2 bases, J lost 6 bases, and 23 bases lay in between. CDR3 residues: CSARSRDKFSDLNIQYF. Here the CDR3 DNA reads TGCAGTGCTAGATCCCGAGATAAATTCTCCGATCTAAACATTCAGTACTTC.

The chain links TRBV4-1 to TRBJ2-5; D is unresolved. The J call is in doubt because the DNA end fits TRBJ2-1 better. The CDR3 runs 17 residues. Germline V lookup: CDR1 MGHRA, CDR2 YSYEKL. The CDR3 spells CASSQDTGQGYQETQFF. Here the CDR3 DNA reads TGCGCCAGCAGCCAAGATACCGGCCAAGGGTACCAAGAGACCCAGTTCTTC.

The chain uses TRBV24-1 and TRBJ2-2; TRBD1 agrees at 9 bases. V dropped 12 bases and J dropped 4; count of bases not matched to a gene: 8. This CDR3 is built from 14 residues. Germline CDR1 and CDR2: KGHDR and SFDVKD. CDR3 in amino acids: CAVGQGFFTGELFF. In DNA, the CDR3 is TGTGCCGTTGGACAGGGGTTTTTCACCGGGGAGCTGTTTTTT.

The V and J genes are TRBV5-1 and TRBJ2-5; D unresolved. Germline V gene data show CDR1 as SGHRS and CDR2 as YFSETQ. This CDR3 region has 15 residues. With 0 bases removed from V and 5 bases from J, the gap between germline ends came to 14 bases. The CDR3 is CASSLEGRIRETQYF. The CDR3 nucleotides read TGCGCCAGCAGCTTGGAGGGCCGGATCAGGGAGACCCAGTACTTC.

The chain uses TRBV12-3 or TRBV12-4 and TRBJ1-4, with D tentatively TRBD1 (6 bases). V lost 10 bases, J lost 0 bases, and 12 bases lay in between. This CDR3 has 14 amino acids. CDR3 region: CAIHRESTNEKLFF. In DNA form, the CDR3 reads TGTGCCATTCACAGGGAATCAACTAATGAAAAACTGTTTTTT.

This clonotype has a handful of counts. This CDR3 is CASSYRAPSYNEQFF. CDR3 coding DNA: TGTGCCAGCAGCTACAGGGCCCCGAGCTACAATGAGCAGTTCTTC. The V gene is TRBV7-9, the J gene TRBJ2-1; tentative D call: TRBD1 (6 bases). The germline gives CDR1 SEHNR, CDR2 FQNEAQ (reference sequence). Deletions cut 4 bases from V and 3 bases from J, with 13 bases between. The CDR3 runs 15 residues.

The sample holds many counts of this clonotype. The chain combines TRBV24-1 with TRBJ2-5, with TRBD2 matching 8 bases. The germline V gene encodes CDR1 KGHDR and CDR2 SFDVKD. This CDR3 region has 17 residues. With V trimmed by 4 bases and J by 3 bases, 12 bases remained unmatched. The CDR3 DNA follows: TGTGCCACCAGTGACCACCCAGGGCGAGCGGGAGAAGAGACCCAGTACTTC. It specifies CATSDHPGRAGEETQYF.

This clonotype has more than one count but fewer than ten. The gene calls are TRBV11-1 and TRBJ2-1; possible D gene TRBD1, 5 bases. CDR3 size: 13 residues. V shed 5 bases and J shed 4 bases, with 9 bases lying between them. Germline lookup yields CDR1 SGHAT and CDR2 FQDESV (reference sequence). The CDR3 sequence is CASSRQKYNEQFF. As DNA, the CDR3 is TGTGCCAGCAGCCGACAGAAATACAATGAGCAGTTCTTC.

The rearrangement links TRBV5-6 to TRBJ2-1; D perhaps matches TRBD1 (6 bases). V lost 4 bases and J lost 0, with 11 bases in between. CDR1 is SGHDT and CDR2 is YYEEEE in the germline V gene. CDR3 length equals 15 residues. The CDR3 sequence: CASSAQGRSYNEQFF. The CDR3 bases are TGTGCCAGCAGCGCACAGGGTCGCTCCTACAATGAGCAGTTCTTC.

The chain recombines TRBV7-3 with TRBJ2-5; 15 bases align to TRBD2. CDR3 length: 17 amino acids. After removal of 5 bases from V and 4 bases from J, the junction contained 8 bases not matched to a gene. Germline V gene data show CDR1 as SGHTA and CDR2 as FQGTGA. CDR3: CASSPGLAGGRTETQYF. The DNA of the CDR3 is TGTGCCAGCAGCCCTGGACTAGCGGGAGGGCGCACAGAGACCCAGTACTTC.

V usage is TRBV7-8 and J usage is TRBJ2-7, with D unresolved. The V end lost 0 bases, the J end lost 6 bases, and 9 bases lay between the germline ends. Per germline, CDR1 SGHVS and CDR2 FQNEAQ. The CDR3 covers 13 residues. In DNA, the CDR3 is TGTGCCAGCAGCTTAGCGAGGTCGTCCGAGCAGTACTTC. Protein product: CASSLARSSEQYF.

This chain links TRBV7-9 with TRBJ2-7; D call uncertain. Trimming took off 5 bases at V and 2 bases at J, with 19 bases between the two ends. The length of the CDR3 is 16 residues. Germline values: CDR1 SEHNR, CDR2 FQNEAQ (reference sequence). CDR3 sequence reads: CASSGIQPGPTYEQYF. The CDR3 DNA follows: TGTGCCAGCAGCGGCATACAACCGGGTCCTACCTACGAGCAGTACTTC.

This clonotype has only a few counts. This rearrangement joins TRBV29-1 to TRBJ1-1; no definite D call. V gave up 2 bases and J gave up 1 base, with 5 bases separating them. Per germline, CDR1 SQVTM and CDR2 ANQGSEA. This CDR3 has 12 amino acids. The DNA for the CDR3 is TGCAGCGTTGAATCCGGGAACACTGAAGCTTTCTTT. It is translated as CSVESGNTEAFF.

The gene calls are TRBV9 and TRBJ2-7; 9 positions match TRBD1. The CDR3 contains 15 residues. The V gene's germline CDR1 is SGDLS and CDR2 YYNGEE. V dropped 0 bases and J dropped 2; count of bases not matched to a gene: 3. CDR3 amino acids: CASSVEGQGTYEQYF. CDR3 DNA: TGTGCCAGCAGCGTAGAGGGACAGGGTACCTACGAGCAGTACTTC.

The chain carries TRBV7-9 and TRBJ1-2, with D hard to call. The V gene's germline CDR1 is SEHNR and CDR2 FQNEAQ (reference sequence). The CDR3 is 14 residues long. V shed 0 bases and J shed 8 bases, with 13 bases lying between them. The CDR3 loop reads CASSLAGGDEGYTF. As DNA, the CDR3 is TGTGCCAGCAGCTTAGCGGGAGGCGATGAAGGCTACACCTTC.

This rearrangement joins TRBV5-1 to TRBJ1-5; D not resolved. This CDR3 comprises 15 residues. The V and J ends lost 2 bases and 2 bases respectively, with 11 bases between them. Germline values: CDR1 SGHRS, CDR2 YFSETQ. CDR3 nucleotides: TGCGCCAGCAGCTTCACTCCCGGCGGCAATCAGCCCCAGCATTTT. This sequence encodes CASSFTPGGNQPQHF.

As concerns this clonotype: The junction differs from germline at one of its ends, possibly a read error. This chain uses TRBV4-3 with TRBJ2-7; weak D call: TRBD2 (6 bases). The CDR3 sequence is 15 residues long. Germline loops: CDR1 LGHNA, CDR2 YSLEER. The CDR3 is CDSSQGLASTYEQYF. The CDR3 DNA reads TGCGACAGCAGCCAAGGGCTAGCGTCTACCTACGAGCAGTACTTC.

In its sample, this clonotype was seen a few times. J is TRBJ2-7 and V is TRBV4-1; possibly TRBD2 for D (6 bases). Germline V lookup: CDR1 MGHRA, CDR2 YSYEKL. The CDR3 covers 14 residues. The V end was cut by 5 bases, the J end by 0 bases, with 11 bases between. CDR3 amino acids: CASSGRLDSYEQYF. In nucleotides, the CDR3 is TGCGCCAGCAGCGGTAGACTAGACTCCTACGAGCAGTACTTC.

The gene calls are TRBV3-1 and TRBJ1-5; tentatively, D is TRBD1 (6 bases). This CDR3 is 14 amino acids long. Germline V CDR1 and CDR2: LGHDT, YNNKEL (reference sequence). V shed 5 bases and J shed 7 bases, with 15 bases lying between them. The CDR3 sequence: CASSRGGKEQPQHF. CDR3 coding DNA: TGTGCCAGCAGCAGGGGGGGGAAAGAGCAGCCCCAGCATTTT.

The chain uses TRBV7-8 and TRBJ2-2; D gene unclear. Between the trimmed V and J ends, which lost 4 bases and 4 bases, there was a span of 10 bases. The CDR3 has 14 residues. Germline V gene lookup returns CDR1 SGHVS and CDR2 FQNEAQ. CDR3 DNA: TGTGCCAGCAGCTCCCTAGTGAGCACCGGGGAGCTGTTTTTT. Amino acid sequence: CASSSLVSTGELFF.

The V gene is TRBV27, the J gene TRBJ2-7; no clear D gene. Trimming took off 3 bases at V and 4 bases at J, with 10 bases between the two ends. The CDR3 covers 13 residues. CDR1 is MNHEY and CDR2 is SMNVEV in the germline V gene (reference sequence). CDR3 residues: CASSLSRDYEQYF. The DNA of the CDR3 is TGTGCCAGCAGTTTGAGTAGGGATTACGAGCAGTACTTC.

The chain links TRBV7-9 to TRBJ2-7; 11 bases are shared with TRBD2. The V gene's germline CDR1 is SEHNR and CDR2 FQNEAQ (reference sequence). The V segment lost 2 bases and the J segment 4 bases; nucleotides outside the gene matches: 7. CDR3 length: 16 amino acids. This CDR3 is CASSLSRLAGGYEQYF. The CDR3 coding sequence is TGTGCCAGCAGCTTAAGTCGTCTAGCGGGAGGATACGAGCAGTACTTC.

This chain links TRBV12-3 or TRBV12-4 with TRBJ2-5; 12 nucleotides agree with TRBD1. J was trimmed by 0 bases and V by 7 bases; bases with no gene match: 6. The CDR3 has 16 amino acids. CDR3 protein: CASTHGTGGYQETQYF. In DNA form, the CDR3 reads TGTGCCAGCACCCACGGGACAGGGGGCTACCAAGAGACCCAGTACTTC.

The chain couples TRBV7-8 to TRBJ2-1; D is unresolved. CDR1 is SGHVS and CDR2 is FQNEAQ in the germline V gene. The CDR3 has 15 residues. The V end lost 0 bases, the J end lost 8 bases, and 14 bases lay between the germline ends. The CDR3 DNA follows: TGTGCCAGCAGCTTAGCGGCTCTCCGGGTGGATGAGCAGTTCTTC. Translation: CASSLAALRVDEQFF.

This clonotype was counted a few times. The V gene is TRBV7-3, the J gene TRBJ1-6; D is perhaps TRBD1 (6 bases). The V end lost 2 bases, the J end lost 10 bases, and 12 bases lay between the germline ends. The CDR3 contains 14 residues. From germline, CDR1 is SGHTA and CDR2 FQGTGA. The CDR3 coding sequence is TGTGCCAGCAGCTTAGCGGGGGCTGGGTCACCCCTCCACTTT. This gives the protein CASSLAGAGSPLHF.

This clonotype was seen ten or more times. The germline gene is not matched at one end of the junction; a read error may be the cause. The V and J genes are TRBV5-1 and TRBJ2-7; a possible D gene is TRBD1 (5 bases). CDR1 is SGHRS, CDR2 YFSETQ, per germline. The CDR3 extends over 13 amino acids. This chain's CDR3 is CASSLEGAYEQYF. The CDR3 DNA is TGTGCCAGCAGCTTAGAAGGGGCATACGAGCAGTACTTC.

This clonotype was counted a few times. V is TRBV12-3 or TRBV12-4 and J is TRBJ1-1, with 7 bases that match TRBD1. The CDR3 spans 14 residues. Trimming cost V 5 bases and J 1 base; bases outside gene matches: 4. In DNA form, the CDR3 reads TGTGCCAGCAGTATACGGACAGGGAACACTGAAGCTTTCTTT. This translates into CASSIRTGNTEAFF.

The rearrangement joins TRBV18 to TRBJ1-1; tentative D call: TRBD1 (6 bases). Trimming cost V 3 bases and J 1 base, with 9 bases left between them. Per germline, CDR1 KGHSH and CDR2 LQKENI. The CDR3 consists of 14 residues. CDR3 in amino acids: CASSPSGANTEAFF. CDR3 DNA sequence: TGTGCCAGCTCACCTTCAGGGGCGAACACTGAAGCTTTCTTT. Using reference TRBV18 and TRBJ1-1 for the parts outside the CDR3, the full variable domain is NAGVMQNPRHLVRRRGQEARLRCSPMKGHSHVYWYRQLPEEGLKFMVYLQKENIIDESGMPKERFSAEFPKEGPSILRIQQVVRGDSAAYFCASSPSGANTEAFFGQGTRLTVV.